Below, 14 T cell receptor beta chains from the same sample are listed, as sequenced in a study of OX40 agonist ivuxolimab in advanced cancers. Produced via immunoSEQ multiplex PCR; TCRdb's table is partial and in-frame only. The sample has fewer than 100,000 clones; 85% to 90% are singletons. This material consisted of CD4+ or CD8+ T cells sorted from blood, taken in a trial of the OX40 agonist ivuxolimab. The origin of the receptors is an adult with an advanced solid tumor such as melanoma, head and neck, liver or kidney cancer.

The J gene is TRBJ2-3, the V gene TRBV7-3, with D uncertain. Looked up from germline, CDR1 is SGHTA and CDR2 is FQGTGA. The germline V and J ends were trimmed by 4 bases and 2 bases, with 7 bases remaining between them. This CDR3 contains 13 residues. Here the CDR3 DNA reads TGTGCCAGCAGCTCGAGCCCCACAGATACGCAGTATTTT. Protein product: CASSSSPTDTQYF.

This clone was detected only a few times. This chain links TRBV12-5 with TRBJ2-5; 7 nucleotides agree with TRBD1. With V trimmed by 3 bases and J by 3 bases, 10 bases remained unmatched. The CDR3 length is 16 residues. Germline V gene lookup returns CDR1 LGHNT and CDR2 FRNRAP. The CDR3 sequence: CASGFFSGQEKETQYF. CDR3 coding DNA: TGTGCTAGTGGTTTCTTCTCAGGACAGGAGAAAGAGACCCAGTACTTC.

The rearrangement uses TRBV11-3 and TRBJ1-1; D ambiguous. Trimming cost V 1 base and J 7 bases, with 13 bases left between them. From germline, CDR1 is SGHNT and CDR2 YENEEA. The CDR3 is 14 amino acids. This chain's CDR3 is CASSLGQAKIEAFF. Here the CDR3 DNA reads TGTGCCAGCAGCTTAGGCCAGGCTAAAATTGAAGCTTTCTTT.

V and J are TRBV4-1 and TRBJ2-1, with D perhaps TRBD2 (5 bases). The CDR3 length is 16 residues. Germline V gene sequence: CDR1 MGHRA, CDR2 YSYEKL. Trimming pared 4 bases from V and 7 bases from J, leaving 20 bases between. Written as DNA, the CDR3 is TGCGCCAGCAGCCCGGGATTTTTGAGGCCGGGAAATGAGCAGTTCTTC. It translates to CASSPGFLRPGNEQFF.

The chain combines TRBV10-3 with TRBJ1-1; D is undetermined. Trimming took off 6 bases at V and 5 bases at J, with 10 bases between the two ends. The CDR3 runs to 12 residues. Germline assignment: CDR1 ENHRY and CDR2 SYGVKD. The CDR3: CAISASQTEAFF. CDR3 nucleotides: TGTGCCATCAGCGCCTCCCAGACTGAAGCTTTCTTT.

The V call is TRBV30, the J call TRBJ1-5; D remains ambiguous. With 5 bases removed from V and 4 bases from J, the gap between germline ends came to 9 bases. This CDR3 has 12 amino acids. Per the germline V gene, CDR1 is GTSNPN and CDR2 is SVGIG (reference sequence). The CDR3 region is CAWATGNQPQHF. In DNA form, the CDR3 reads TGTGCCTGGGCAACGGGGAATCAGCCCCAGCATTTT.

The V gene is TRBV4-1, the J gene TRBJ2-1; 8 nucleotides line up with TRBD1. The CDR3 is 16 amino acids. The J segment lost 7 bases and the V segment lost 4 bases, leaving 12 bases of the junction unmatched. Per germline, CDR1 MGHRA and CDR2 YSYEKL. The CDR3 DNA follows: TGCGCCAGCAGCCGCAAACTCCAGGGGGCGGAGAATGAGCAGTTCTTC. Protein: CASSRKLQGAENEQFF.

The chain uses TRBV28 and TRBJ1-4; 7 bases are shared with TRBD1. V dropped 8 bases and J dropped 0; count of bases not matched to a gene: 18. CDR3 length: 19 amino acids. Per the germline V gene, CDR1 is MDHEN and CDR2 is SYDVKM. CDR3 in DNA: TGTGCCAGCCTTAATAACCCGGGACAGCCAACCTCAACTAATGAAAAACTGTTTTTT. This codes for CASLNNPGQPTSTNEKLFF. The complete variable domain, with remaining parts taken from reference TRBV28 and TRBJ1-4, reads DVKVTQSSRYLVKRTGEKVFLECVQDMDHENMFWYRQDPGLGLRLIYFSYDVKMKEKGDIPEGYSVSREKKERFSLILESASTNQTSMYLCASLNNPGQPTSTNEKLFFGSGTQLSVL.

On this clone: One junction end disagrees with the germline gene, perhaps due to a read error. The J gene is TRBJ2-7, the V gene TRBV7-8; D remains unclear. Germline lookup yields CDR1 SGHVS and CDR2 FQNEAQ. The CDR3 extends over 15 amino acids. The CDR3 loop reads CASSLEIVPHYDQYF. In DNA form, the CDR3 reads TGTGCCAGCAGCTTAGAGATTGTCCCTCACTACGATCAGTACTTC.

The chain combines TRBV9 with TRBJ2-1; 7 bases map to TRBD2. CDR3 size: 16 residues. The V segment lost 0 bases and the J segment 2 bases; nucleotides outside the gene matches: 5. The V gene's germline CDR1 is SGDLS and CDR2 YYNGEE. In DNA form, the CDR3 reads TGTGCCAGCAGCGTAGGGCGGGAGAGGCCCTACAATGAGCAGTTCTTC. It specifies CASSVGRERPYNEQFF.

The chain carries TRBV7-9 and TRBJ2-1; 10 nucleotides line up with TRBD2. J was trimmed by 3 bases and V by 7 bases; bases with no gene match: 6. Per germline, CDR1 SEHNR and CDR2 FQNEAQ (reference sequence). The CDR3 extends over 15 amino acids. CDR3 in DNA: TGTGCCAGCATAATTTCTAGCGGGAGCTACAATGAGCAGTTCTTC. Amino acid sequence: CASIISSGSYNEQFF.

The chain carries TRBV27 and TRBJ2-7; D not certain. The CDR3 covers 12 residues. Trimming took 4 bases from V and 1 from J, leaving 5 bases between them. Germline loops: CDR1 MNHEY, CDR2 SMNVEV (reference sequence). CDR3 bases: TGTGCCAGCAGTTCTCCTTCCTACGAGCAGTACTTC. It is translated as CASSSPSYEQYF.

The chain couples TRBV27 to TRBJ2-3; TRBD1 matches at 10 bases. Germline loops: CDR1 MNHEY, CDR2 SMNVEV (reference sequence). The junction had 20 bases not matched to a gene; V was cut back by 5 bases and J by 6 bases. The CDR3 is 19 amino acids. The CDR3 sequence is CASSSRMGFLGQGPDTQYF. The DNA for the CDR3 is TGTGCCAGCAGTAGTCGGATGGGGTTCTTGGGACAGGGGCCGGATACGCAGTATTTT.

This chain links TRBV9 with TRBJ2-7; D may be TRBD1 or TRBD2 (5 bases each). CDR1 is SGDLS and CDR2 is YYNGEE in the germline V gene. V was cut by 0 bases and J by 5 bases, with 6 bases left in between. The CDR3 has 12 residues. CDR3 region: CASSVGGDEQYF. In DNA form, the CDR3 reads TGTGCCAGCAGCGTAGGAGGGGACGAGCAGTACTTC.